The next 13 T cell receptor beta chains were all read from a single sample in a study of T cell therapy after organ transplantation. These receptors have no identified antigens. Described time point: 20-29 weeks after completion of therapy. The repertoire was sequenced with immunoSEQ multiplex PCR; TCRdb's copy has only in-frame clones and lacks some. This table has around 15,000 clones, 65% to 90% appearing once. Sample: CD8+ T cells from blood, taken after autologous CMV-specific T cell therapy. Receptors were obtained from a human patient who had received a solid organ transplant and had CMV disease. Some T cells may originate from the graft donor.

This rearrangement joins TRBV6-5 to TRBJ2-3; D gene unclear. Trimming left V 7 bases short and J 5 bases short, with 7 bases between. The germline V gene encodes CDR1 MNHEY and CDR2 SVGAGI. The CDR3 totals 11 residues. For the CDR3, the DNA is TGTGCCAGCAACTGGGGAGATACGCAGTATTTT. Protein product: CASNWGDTQYF.

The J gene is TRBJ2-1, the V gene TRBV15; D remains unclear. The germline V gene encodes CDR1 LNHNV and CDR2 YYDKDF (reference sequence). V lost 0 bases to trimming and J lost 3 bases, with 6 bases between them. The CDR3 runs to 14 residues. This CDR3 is CATSREGNYNEQFF. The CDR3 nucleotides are TGTGCCACCAGCAGAGAAGGGAACTACAATGAGCAGTTCTTC.

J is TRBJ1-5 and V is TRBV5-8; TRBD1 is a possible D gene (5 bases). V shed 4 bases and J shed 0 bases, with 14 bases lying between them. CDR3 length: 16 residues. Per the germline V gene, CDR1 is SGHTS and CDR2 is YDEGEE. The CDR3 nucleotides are TGTGCCAGCAGCCATGACAGTGGTTATAGCAATCAGCCCCAGCATTTT. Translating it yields CASSHDSGYSNQPQHF.

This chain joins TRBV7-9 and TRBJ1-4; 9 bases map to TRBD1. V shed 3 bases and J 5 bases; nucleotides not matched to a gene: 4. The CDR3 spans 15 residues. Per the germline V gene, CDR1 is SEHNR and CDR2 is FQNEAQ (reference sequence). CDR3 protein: CASSFVGTGNEKLFF. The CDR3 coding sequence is TGTGCCAGCAGCTTTGTCGGGACAGGGAATGAAAAACTGTTTTTT.

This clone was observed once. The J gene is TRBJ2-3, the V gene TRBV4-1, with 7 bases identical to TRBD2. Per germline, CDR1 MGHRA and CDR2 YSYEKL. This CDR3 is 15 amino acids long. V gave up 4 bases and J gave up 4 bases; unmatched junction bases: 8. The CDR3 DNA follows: TGCGCCAGCAGCCCCTCGGGCGGGGGTGCAGATACGCAGTATTTT. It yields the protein CASSPSGGGADTQYF.

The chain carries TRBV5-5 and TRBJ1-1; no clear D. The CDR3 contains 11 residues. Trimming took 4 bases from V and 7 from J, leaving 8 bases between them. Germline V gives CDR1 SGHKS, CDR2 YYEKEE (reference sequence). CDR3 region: CASSDNIEAFF. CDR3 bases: TGTGCCAGCAGCGATAATATTGAAGCTTTCTTT.

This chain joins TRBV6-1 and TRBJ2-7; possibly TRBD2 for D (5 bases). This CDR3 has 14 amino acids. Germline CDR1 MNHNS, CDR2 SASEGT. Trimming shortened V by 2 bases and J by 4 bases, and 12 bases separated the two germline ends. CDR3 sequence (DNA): TGTGCCAGCAGTGAACCTGAGGGCCTATACGAGCAGTACTTC. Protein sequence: CASSEPEGLYEQYF.

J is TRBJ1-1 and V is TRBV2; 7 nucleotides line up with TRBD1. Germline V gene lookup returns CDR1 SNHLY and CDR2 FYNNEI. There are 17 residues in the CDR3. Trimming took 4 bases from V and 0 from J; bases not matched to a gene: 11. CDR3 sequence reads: CASSVGTVPSLNTEAFF. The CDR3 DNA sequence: TGTGCCAGCAGTGTAGGGACAGTCCCCAGCCTGAACACTGAAGCTTTCTTT.

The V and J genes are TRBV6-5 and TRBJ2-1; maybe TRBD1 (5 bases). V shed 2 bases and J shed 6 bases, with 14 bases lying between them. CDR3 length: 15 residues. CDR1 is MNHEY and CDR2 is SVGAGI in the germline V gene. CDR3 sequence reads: CASSYGLGGANEQFF. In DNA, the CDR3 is TGTGCCAGCAGTTACGGGCTTGGTGGGGCCAATGAGCAGTTCTTC.

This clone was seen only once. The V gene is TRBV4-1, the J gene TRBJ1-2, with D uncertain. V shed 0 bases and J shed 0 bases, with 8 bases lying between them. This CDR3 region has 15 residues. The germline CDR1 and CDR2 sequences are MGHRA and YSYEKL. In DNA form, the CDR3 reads TGCGCCAGCAGCCAAGACAGTTCTACTAACTATGGCTACACCTTC. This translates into CASSQDSSTNYGYTF.

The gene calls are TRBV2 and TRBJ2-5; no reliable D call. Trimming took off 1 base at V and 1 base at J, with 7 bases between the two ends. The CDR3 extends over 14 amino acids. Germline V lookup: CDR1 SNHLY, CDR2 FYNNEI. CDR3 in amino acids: CASSEDPSQETQYF. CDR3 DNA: TGTGCCAGCAGTGAAGATCCCAGCCAAGAGACCCAGTACTTC.

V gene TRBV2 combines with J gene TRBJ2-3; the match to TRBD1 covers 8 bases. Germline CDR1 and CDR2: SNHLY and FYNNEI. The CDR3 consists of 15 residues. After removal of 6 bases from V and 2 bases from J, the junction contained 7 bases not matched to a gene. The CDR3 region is CASRDDRGDTDTQYF. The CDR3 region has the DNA TGTGCCAGCAGGGATGACAGGGGCGACACAGATACGCAGTATTTT.

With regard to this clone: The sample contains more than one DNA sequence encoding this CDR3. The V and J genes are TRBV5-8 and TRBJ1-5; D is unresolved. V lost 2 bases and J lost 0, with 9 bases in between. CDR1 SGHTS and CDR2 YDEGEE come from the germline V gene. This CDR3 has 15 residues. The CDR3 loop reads CASSFQGYSNQPQHF. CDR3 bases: TGTGCCAGCAGCTTTCAAGGGTATAGCAATCAGCCCCAGCATTTT.